What follows are 16 T cell receptor beta chains derived from one specimen sequenced in a study of cytomegalovirus exposure and HLA in healthy donors. The PCR used 60 Vbeta and 13 Jbeta primers. Generated by immunoSEQ multiplex PCR, the TCRdb table keeps only in-frame clones and is missing some. With some 120,000 clones in the sample, the ten largest clones hold roughly 2.5%. Material for sequencing was PBMCs. These receptors all stem from a young man in good health and CMV-seronegative.

J is TRBJ2-7 and V is TRBV2; 8 bases match TRBD2. Germline V lookup: CDR1 SNHLY, CDR2 FYNNEI. Germline trimming cut 1 base from V and 2 bases from J; bases unmatched to any gene: 7. The CDR3 has 16 residues. CDR3 protein: CASSEDSGGVTYEQYF. CDR3 nucleotide sequence: TGTGCCAGCAGTGAAGATTCGGGAGGGGTAACCTACGAGCAGTACTTC. Combining the CDR3 with reference TRBV2 and TRBJ2-7 gives the whole variable domain EPEVTQTPSHQVTQMGQEVILRCVPISNHLYFYWYRQILGQKVEFLVSFYNNEISEKSEIFDDQFSVERPDGSNFTLKIRSTKLEDSAMYFCASSEDSGGVTYEQYFGPGTRLTVT.

CDR3 in DNA: TGTGCCAGCAGCTCAGGGTGGAGGACAGAGGATTCACCCCTCCACTTT. Protein: CASSSGWRTEDSPLHF. The chain joins TRBV7-9 to TRBJ1-6; weak D call: TRBD1 (6 bases). Looked up from germline, CDR1 is SEHNR and CDR2 is FQNEAQ (reference sequence). V was pared by 4 bases and J by 8 bases, with 18 bases between. The CDR3 extends over 16 amino acids.

The gene calls are TRBV6-5 and TRBJ2-1; D ambiguous. V was shortened by 5 bases and J by 6 bases, with 8 bases between the two germline ends. Germline V gene data show CDR1 as MNHEY and CDR2 as SVGAGI. The CDR3 loop spans 12 amino acids. CDR3 protein: CASSEWSNEQFF. CDR3 nucleotide sequence: TGTGCCAGCAGTGAATGGAGCAATGAGCAGTTCTTC.

The chain has TRBV6-5 and TRBJ1-5; 7 positions agree with TRBD1. V shed 2 bases, J shed 3 bases, and the junction held 4 bases outside the gene matches. The CDR3 totals 15 residues. Per the germline V gene, CDR1 is MNHEY and CDR2 is SVGAGI. CDR3: CASSYGTAFNQPQHF. The DNA of the CDR3 is TGTGCCAGCAGTTACGGGACAGCCTTCAATCAGCCCCAGCATTTT.

The CDR3 DNA reads TGTGCCAGCAGCCCCCGCCTAGCGGGAAAGCAGTACTTC. Translation: CASSPRLAGKQYF. The chain joins TRBV14 to TRBJ2-7, with TRBD2 matching over 9 bases. The CDR3 consists of 13 residues. Germline trimming cut 4 bases from V and 8 bases from J; bases unmatched to any gene: 6. Looked up from germline, CDR1 is SGHDN and CDR2 is FVKESK. Based on the CDR3 plus reference TRBV14 and TRBJ2-7, the full variable domain is EAGVTQFPSHSVIEKGQTVTLRCDPISGHDNLYWYRRVMGKEIKFLLHFVKESKQDESGMPNNRFLAERTGGTYSTLKVQPAELEDSGVYFCASSPRLAGKQYFGPGTRLTVT.

The genes are TRBV28 and TRBJ2-1; D may be TRBD2 (5 bases). The V gene's germline CDR1 is MDHEN and CDR2 SYDVKM. The CDR3 runs 13 residues. Deletions cut 3 bases from V and 6 bases from J, with 9 bases between. Written as DNA, the CDR3 is TGTGCCAGCAGTTTGCGGACTCGCAATGAGCAGTTCTTC. This gives the protein CASSLRTRNEQFF. Filled out from reference TRBV28 and TRBJ2-1, the complete variable domain reads DVKVTQSSRYLVKRTGEKVFLECVQDMDHENMFWYRQDPGLGLRLIYFSYDVKMKEKGDIPEGYSVSREKKERFSLILESASTNQTSMYLCASSLRTRNEQFFGPGTRLTVL.

V usage is TRBV18 and J usage is TRBJ2-7, with no clear D. Germline V lookup: CDR1 KGHSH, CDR2 LQKENI. The length of the CDR3 is 15 residues. The V and J ends lost 2 bases and 2 bases respectively, with 13 bases between them. The CDR3, as DNA: TGTGCCAGCTCACCAGAGCGAACACGTACCTACGAGCAGTACTTC. Its protein is CASSPERTRTYEQYF.

The J gene is TRBJ1-5, the V gene TRBV30; weak D call: TRBD1 (6 bases). The CDR3 is made up of 14 amino acids. V lost 0 bases and J lost 2, with 8 bases in between. The V gene's germline CDR1 is GTSNPN and CDR2 SVGIG (reference sequence). The CDR3 loop reads CAWSVGAGNQPQHF. For the CDR3, the DNA is TGTGCCTGGAGTGTGGGGGCAGGCAATCAGCCCCAGCATTTT. Variable domain in full (rest from reference TRBV30 and TRBJ1-5): SQTIHQWPATLVQPVGSPLSLECTVEGTSNPNLYWYRQAAGRGLQLLFYSVGIGQISSEVPQNLSASRPQDRQFILSSKKLLLSDSGFYLCAWSVGAGNQPQHFGDGTRLSIL.

This chain uses TRBV18 with TRBJ1-1; possibly TRBD1 for D (5 bases). CDR3 length: 16 amino acids. V lost 0 bases, J lost 2 bases, and 13 bases lay in between. Germline V gives CDR1 KGHSH, CDR2 LQKENI. CDR3 sequence (DNA): TGTGCCAGCTCACCACCGCCAGGGAGGGGAAACACTGAAGCTTTCTTT. This gives the protein CASSPPPGRGNTEAFF.

This chain connects TRBV7-2 to TRBJ1-4; 11 bases fit TRBD1. The germline V gene has CDR1 SGHTA and CDR2 FQGNSA. V shed 3 bases and J 8 bases; nucleotides not matched to a gene: 2. This CDR3 is 14 amino acids long. The CDR3 loop reads CASSLDRGQEKLFF. For the CDR3, the DNA is TGTGCCAGCAGCTTGGACAGGGGGCAGGAAAAACTGTTTTTT.

This chain links TRBV7-3 with TRBJ1-5, with 9 bases aligning to TRBD1. The CDR3 contains 17 residues. CDR1 is SGHTA and CDR2 is FQGTGA in the germline V gene. The V and J ends lost 10 bases and 0 bases, in that order; junction bases with no gene match: 13. The CDR3 loop reads CANPKGQGHNSNQPQHF. The CDR3 DNA is TGTGCCAACCCGAAGGGACAGGGACATAATAGCAATCAGCCCCAGCATTTT.

The chain has TRBV27 and TRBJ1-5; no firm D call. Germline V gene data show CDR1 as MNHEY and CDR2 as SMNVEV (reference sequence). Trimming took 2 bases from V and 1 from J, leaving 9 bases between them. The CDR3 has 15 amino acids. The CDR3 bases are TGTGCCAGCAGTTTAGTGGGCATGAGCAATCAGCCCCAGCATTTT. It specifies CASSLVGMSNQPQHF.

The chain has TRBV2 and TRBJ1-2; 9 bases agree with TRBD1. The CDR3 is 14 amino acids. Germline V gene data show CDR1 as SNHLY and CDR2 as FYNNEI. Trimming removed 5 bases from V and 4 bases from J; junction bases left unmatched: 5. Written as DNA, the CDR3 is TGTGCCAGCAGTAGGACAGGGGAGGCCTATGGCTACACCTTC. This sequence encodes CASSRTGEAYGYTF.

The J gene is TRBJ2-3, the V gene TRBV28; TRBD2 aligns across 10 bases. Germline-derived CDR1 and CDR2 are MDHEN and SYDVKM. V trimming: 4 bases; J trimming: 0 bases; junction bases outside the gene matches: 4. The CDR3 runs 16 residues. Written as DNA, the CDR3 is TGTGCCAGCAGTTCACCAGCGGGAGGGAGCACAGATACGCAGTATTTT. Protein product: CASSSPAGGSTDTQYF.

CDR3: CAWTSGDSYNEQFF. The CDR3, as DNA: TGTGCCTGGACGTCTGGAGATTCCTACAATGAGCAGTTCTTC. The chain uses TRBV30 and TRBJ2-1; no definite D call. Germline V gene data show CDR1 as GTSNPN and CDR2 as SVGIG (reference sequence). The V gene lost 4 bases and the J gene lost 1 base, with 11 bases spanning the gap. CDR3 size: 14 residues.

The V call is TRBV5-6, the J call TRBJ1-4; D uncertain. Germline values: CDR1 SGHDT, CDR2 YYEEEE. This CDR3 has 15 residues. V was clipped by 4 bases and J by 0 bases, with 10 bases between them. The CDR3 is CASSLGVATNEKLFF. The CDR3 region has the DNA TGTGCCAGCAGCCTGGGAGTGGCAACTAATGAAAAACTGTTTTTT.